One T cell receptor beta chain is described in this entry. These data belong to a study of T cell responses to AZD1222 COVID-19 vaccine. Generated by immunoSEQ multiplex PCR, the TCRdb table keeps only in-frame clones and is missing some. Of 140,000 to 150,000 clones listed, about 90% are singletons. The ends were cut back, 3 bases at V and 4 bases at J, with 18 bases in the middle. The CDR3 is 16 residues long. Per germline, CDR1 LNHDA and CDR2 SQIVND (reference sequence). The chain combines TRBV19 with TRBJ1-2; TRBD1 might be the D (5 bases). This clonotype was obtained from an adult who received the MenACWY meningococcal vaccine as a control. The source material was peripheral blood, sampled 28 days after the second dose of the MenACWY control vaccine. The CDR3 loop reads CASSIAPIGGLYGYTF. The DNA for the CDR3 is TGTGCCAGTAGTATCGCCCCGATCGGGGGTCTCTATGGCTACACCTTC.